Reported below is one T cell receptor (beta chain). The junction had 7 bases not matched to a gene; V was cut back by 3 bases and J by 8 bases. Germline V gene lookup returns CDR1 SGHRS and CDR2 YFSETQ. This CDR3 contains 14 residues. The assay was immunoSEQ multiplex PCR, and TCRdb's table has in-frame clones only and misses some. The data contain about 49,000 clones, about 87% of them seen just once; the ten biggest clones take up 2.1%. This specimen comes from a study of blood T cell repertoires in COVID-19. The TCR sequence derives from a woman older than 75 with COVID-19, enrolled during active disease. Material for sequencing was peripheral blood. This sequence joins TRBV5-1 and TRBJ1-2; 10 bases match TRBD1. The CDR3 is CASSSYGTGEGYTF. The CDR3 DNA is TGCGCCAGCAGCTCCTACGGGACAGGGGAAGGCTACACCTTC.